A selection of T cell receptor beta chains follows, all from one sample in a study of cytomegalovirus exposure and HLA in healthy donors. Clones were sequenced by immunoSEQ multiplex PCR, and TCRdb holds only the in-frame ones, with some missing. The sample shows roughly 130,000 clones, 65% to 90% of them seen only once. The material sequenced was PBMCs. These receptor sequences come from a young man in good health and CMV-seronegative. Both conserved end residues are part of each CDR3. Each record gives: D gene, J gene, V gene, clone size, CDR3 DNA, CDR3 protein. A D gene is named only where the DNA matches it firmly. Rows may omit the clone size; those that give it use once, few, many or a size class.

D: -; J: TRBJ1-1; V: TRBV6-5; size: -; DNA: TGTGCCAGCAGTTACTTACCGGAGAACGCTGAAGCTTTCTTT; CDR3: CASSYLPENAEAFF
D: -; J: TRBJ1-5; V: TRBV11-2; size: -; DNA: TGTGCCAGCAGCTTAGAAAGCGGGGGGCTGGGGCAGCCCCAGCATTTT; CDR3: CASSLESGGLGQPQHF
D: -; J: TRBJ1-5; V: TRBV28; size: -; DNA: TGTGCCAGCAGGACCCTTCTTGGCGGTGGCAATCAGCCCCAGCATTTT; CDR3: CASRTLLGGGNQPQHF
D: TRBD1; J: TRBJ1-5; V: TRBV10-2; size: -; DNA: TGCGCCAGCAGTGACCTAACAGGGGGTCGGCATCAGCCCCAGCATTTT; CDR3: CASSDLTGGRHQPQHF
D: TRBD2; J: TRBJ2-7; V: TRBV5-5; size: -; DNA: TGTGCCAGCAGTCCGTCTCGGGGGGGAGTCTACGAGCAGTACTTC; CDR3: CASSPSRGGVYEQYF
D: TRBD1; J: TRBJ1-6; V: TRBV28; size: few; DNA: TGTGCCAGCAGCCCCCGACAGGGACGGAATTCACCCCTCCACTTT; CDR3: CASSPRQGRNSPLHF
D: TRBD1; J: TRBJ2-4; V: TRBV5-1; size: -; DNA: TGCGCCAGCAGCTTGGAGGGACAGAATCAGGCTATTCAGTACTTC; CDR3: CASSLEGQNQAIQYF
D: TRBD1; J: TRBJ1-2; V: TRBV6-5; size: -; DNA: TGTGCCAGCAGCCAAGGGACAGACTATGGCTACACCTTC; CDR3: CASSQGTDYGYTF
D: -; J: TRBJ1-2; V: TRBV12-5; size: few; DNA: TGTGCTAGTGGTTTCAGTACAACTAACTATGGCTACACCTTC; CDR3: CASGFSTTNYGYTF
D: -; J: TRBJ1-1; V: TRBV30; size: -; DNA: TGTGCCTGGAGTACAAACGCTGAAGCTTTCTTT; CDR3: CAWSTNAEAFF
D: TRBD1; J: TRBJ2-5; V: TRBV5-8; size: -; DNA: TGTGCCAGCAGCCTCTCCCGACAGGGGGCCGCGGCGGAGACCCAGTACTTC; CDR3: CASSLSRQGAAAETQYF
D: -; J: TRBJ2-4; V: TRBV21-1; size: -; DNA: TGTGCCAGCAGCGCCCGTCGACACCGTCTACACATTCAGTACTTC; CDR3: CASSARRHRLHIQYF
D: -; J: TRBJ1-6; V: TRBV6-1; size: few; DNA: TGTGCCAGCAGTGAATTAGGGCCTCCCCGGGGTTCACCCCTCCACTTT; CDR3: CASSELGPPRGSPLHF
D: -; J: TRBJ1-2; V: TRBV29-1; size: -; DNA: TGCAGCCTTTTTGGGGCCCTTGGCTACACCTTC; CDR3: CSLFGALGYTF
D: -; J: TRBJ2-1; V: TRBV19; size: -; DNA: TGTGCCAGTAGCGGGGGCAATGAGCAGTTCTTC; CDR3: CASSGGNEQFF
D: -; J: TRBJ1-5; V: TRBV6-1; size: -; DNA: TGTGCCAGCAGTGAAGCGGGGGGACGATATCCCCTCTTAGGGCAGCCCCAGCATTTT; CDR3: CASSEAGGRYPLLGQPQHF
D: TRBD1; J: TRBJ1-1; V: TRBV4-3; size: -; DNA: TGCGCCAGCAGCCAGGCGACAGGGATCGCCACTGAAGCTTTCTTT; CDR3: CASSQATGIATEAFF
D: TRBD1; J: TRBJ2-7; V: TRBV7-8; size: -; DNA: TGTGCCAGCAGCCTACAGGGGGTTTCTTACGAGCAGTACTTC; CDR3: CASSLQGVSYEQYF
D: TRBD2; J: TRBJ2-1; V: TRBV7-8; size: -; DNA: TGTGCCAGCAGCCCGGGACTAGCGGGGGACAATGAGCAGTTCTTC; CDR3: CASSPGLAGDNEQFF
D: -; J: TRBJ1-1; V: TRBV5-1; size: few; DNA: TGCGCCAGCAGCTTAGGGAGGGAGGCGCGGTACACTGAAGCTTTCTTT; CDR3: CASSLGREARYTEAFF
D: TRBD1; J: TRBJ1-4; V: TRBV7-2; size: -; DNA: TGTGCCAGCAGCTTAGGGACAGGGCGAGCAACTAATGAAAAACTGTTTTTT; CDR3: CASSLGTGRATNEKLFF
D: -; J: TRBJ1-5; V: TRBV6-6; size: few; DNA: TGTGCCAGCGGGAACAATCGGCAGGGTAGCAATCAGCCCCAGCATTTT; CDR3: CASGNNRQGSNQPQHF
D: -; J: TRBJ2-7; V: TRBV7-2; size: -; DNA: TGTGCCAGCAGCTTAGACCAGGGGGGCTACGAGCAGTACTTC; CDR3: CASSLDQGGYEQYF
D: -; J: TRBJ1-5; V: TRBV19; size: -; DNA: TGTGCCAGTAGTATCCCCCAAACGAGGAATCAGCCCCAGCATTTT; CDR3: CASSIPQTRNQPQHF
D: -; J: TRBJ1-6; V: TRBV25-1; size: -; DNA: TGTGCCAGCAGTGCTACAGAGAATTCACCCCCCCACTTT; CDR3: CASSATENSPPHF
D: -; J: TRBJ1-2; V: TRBV16; size: -; DNA: TGTGCCAGCAGCCAGGAGTCTGACTATGGCTACACCTTC; CDR3: CASSQESDYGYTF
D: -; J: TRBJ2-1; V: TRBV25-1; size: -; DNA: TGTGCCAGCAGGGTAGGGGTAGACCCTTACAATGAGCAGTTCTTC; CDR3: CASRVGVDPYNEQFF
D: TRBD2; J: TRBJ2-5; V: TRBV9; size: once; DNA: TGTGCCAGCAGCGTACCGAGGACTAGCGGACAAGAGACCCAGTACTTC; CDR3: CASSVPRTSGQETQYF
D: -; J: TRBJ2-5; V: TRBV19; size: once; DNA: TGTGCCAGTAGTCTCCAGACAGCCCAAGAGACCCAGTACTTC; CDR3: CASSLQTAQETQYF
D: TRBD2; J: TRBJ2-5; V: TRBV14; size: -; DNA: TGTGCCAGCAGCGAATGGGGGGGTGATCAAGAGACCCAGTACTTC; CDR3: CASSEWGGDQETQYF
D: -; J: TRBJ1-2; V: TRBV7-2; size: few; DNA: TGTGCCAGCAGCTCCAGCCCGGGACACCGAGGGGGCTACACCTTC; CDR3: CASSSSPGHRGGYTF
D: TRBD1; J: TRBJ2-1; V: TRBV6-5; size: -; DNA: TGTGCCAGCAGCAAGACCGGGACAGGGGGGTATGAGCAGTTCTTC; CDR3: CASSKTGTGGYEQFF
D: -; J: TRBJ2-4; V: TRBV11-3; size: -; DNA: TGTGCCAGCAGCCCAAGGGCGGAGGGCATTCAGTACTTC; CDR3: CASSPRAEGIQYF
D: TRBD1; J: TRBJ1-6; V: TRBV30; size: -; DNA: TGTGCCTGGGGCGGGATAGGACAGGGGCCCAAGTCACCCCTCCACTTT; CDR3: CAWGGIGQGPKSPLHF
D: -; J: TRBJ1-5; V: TRBV6-6; size: few; DNA: TGTGCCAGCAGTTACCCGTTCAGGTTGAATCAGCCCCAGCATTTT; CDR3: CASSYPFRLNQPQHF
D: -; J: TRBJ2-7; V: TRBV13; size: -; DNA: TGTGCCAGCAGCCCAGGCAACGACGAGCAGTACTTC; CDR3: CASSPGNDEQYF
D: TRBD1; J: TRBJ1-2; V: TRBV4-1; size: -; DNA: TGCGCCAGCAGCCAACCGACAGGGTATGGCTACACCTTC; CDR3: CASSQPTGYGYTF
D: TRBD1; J: TRBJ1-2; V: TRBV11-2; size: few; DNA: TGTGCCAGCAGCACTACAGGGGCCTATGGCTACACCTTC; CDR3: CASSTTGAYGYTF
D: -; J: TRBJ2-5; V: TRBV4-2; size: few; DNA: TGTGCCAGCAGCCACTCGCGGTCGTACCAAGAGACCCAGTACTTC; CDR3: CASSHSRSYQETQYF
D: -; J: TRBJ2-3; V: TRBV6-5; size: -; DNA: TGTGCGTCGCGAACGGGGACAGATACGCAGTATTTT; CDR3: CASRTGTDTQYF
D: TRBD1; J: TRBJ1-6; V: TRBV7-2; size: -; DNA: TGTGCCAGCAGAGCCGAGGACGGGACAGTCTATTCACCCCTCCACTTT; CDR3: CASRAEDGTVYSPLHF
D: -; J: TRBJ2-7; V: TRBV5-1; size: once; DNA: TGCGCCAGCAGCTCGGGTCTACCCTACGAGCAGTACTTC; CDR3: CASSSGLPYEQYF
D: TRBD1; J: TRBJ2-2; V: TRBV28; size: -; DNA: TGTGCCAGCAGACTCGACAGGGCCCTGAGGACCGGGGAGCTGTTTTTT; CDR3: CASRLDRALRTGELFF
D: TRBD1; J: TRBJ1-5; V: TRBV10-2; size: -; DNA: TGCGCCAGCAGTTCAAACAGGGGGCAGCCCCAGCATTTT; CDR3: CASSSNRGQPQHF
D: TRBD1; J: TRBJ2-7; V: TRBV15; size: few; DNA: TGTGCCACCAGCAGAGATTGGACAGGGGAATACGAGCAGTACTTC; CDR3: CATSRDWTGEYEQYF
D: -; J: TRBJ1-1; V: TRBV30; size: once; DNA: TGTGCCTGGAGAATCGGTCCTGAAGCTTTCTTT; CDR3: CAWRIGPEAFF
D: -; J: TRBJ2-2; V: TRBV29-1; size: -; DNA: TGCAGCGTTGAATGGTTAGGAGCGAACACCGGGGAGCTGTTTTTT; CDR3: CSVEWLGANTGELFF
D: -; J: TRBJ2-1; V: TRBV18; size: -; DNA: TGTGCCAGCTCACCCGACAATGAGCAGTTCTTC; CDR3: CASSPDNEQFF
D: -; J: TRBJ2-3; V: TRBV27; size: -; DNA: TGTGCCAGCAGTGGACCGGGATCGATACATGTCGGGGCGCAGTATTTT; CDR3: CASSGPGSIHVGAQYF
D: TRBD1; J: TRBJ1-1; V: TRBV7-9; size: -; DNA: TGTGCCAGCAGCGGAGCGGGACAGGTGAACACTGAAGCTTTCTTT; CDR3: CASSGAGQVNTEAFF
D: TRBD2; J: TRBJ2-3; V: TRBV5-6; size: once; DNA: TGTGCCAGCGGCCTCTCCGGGACTAGCTTTTATACGCAGTATTTT; CDR3: CASGLSGTSFYTQYF
D: TRBD1; J: TRBJ1-6; V: TRBV7-3; size: -; DNA: TGTGCCAGCAGCACGGGAACAGGGGGTTCACCCCTCCACTTT; CDR3: CASSTGTGGSPLHF
D: -; J: TRBJ2-5; V: TRBV25-1; size: -; DNA: TGTGCCAGCAGACAGGAGACCCAGTACTTC; CDR3: CASRQETQYF
D: -; J: TRBJ1-6; V: TRBV27; size: -; DNA: TGTGCCAGCAGTTTTAGGGGACTGTATAATTCACCCCTCCACTTT; CDR3: CASSFRGLYNSPLHF
D: TRBD1; J: TRBJ1-1; V: TRBV10-3; size: -; DNA: TGTGCCATCAGTGAGGGGACAGCAAACACTGAAGCTTTCTTT; CDR3: CAISEGTANTEAFF
D: -; J: TRBJ1-5; V: TRBV27; size: -; DNA: TGTGCCAGCAGTCTCCCGCGGGGTTACAATCAGCCCCAGCATTTT; CDR3: CASSLPRGYNQPQHF
D: -; J: TRBJ2-1; V: TRBV2; size: -; DNA: TGTGCCAGCATAGCAGGTAACAGGGAACATGAGCAGTTCTTC; CDR3: CASIAGNREHEQFF
D: TRBD1; J: TRBJ2-5; V: TRBV2; size: -; DNA: TGTGCCAGCATTGAGGGGACAGGGGGCAGGGGGTACCAAGAGACCCAGTACTTC; CDR3: CASIEGTGGRGYQETQYF
D: TRBD1; J: TRBJ2-1; V: TRBV5-1; size: -; DNA: TGCGCCAGCAGGTTGGACAGGGGGCGTTACAATGAGCAGTTCTTC; CDR3: CASRLDRGRYNEQFF